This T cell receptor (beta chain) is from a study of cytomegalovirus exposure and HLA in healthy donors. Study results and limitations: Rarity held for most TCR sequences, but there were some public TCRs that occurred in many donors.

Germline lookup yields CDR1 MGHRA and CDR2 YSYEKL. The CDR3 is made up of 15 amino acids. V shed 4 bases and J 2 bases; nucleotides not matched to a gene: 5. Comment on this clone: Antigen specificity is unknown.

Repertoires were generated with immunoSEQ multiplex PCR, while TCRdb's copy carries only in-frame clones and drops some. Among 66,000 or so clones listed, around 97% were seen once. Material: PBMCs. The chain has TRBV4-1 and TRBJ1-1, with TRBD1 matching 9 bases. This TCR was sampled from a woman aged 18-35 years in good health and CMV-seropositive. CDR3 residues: CASSPKDRGNTEAFF. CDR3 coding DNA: TGCGCCAGCAGCCCGAAGGACAGGGGAAACACTGAAGCTTTCTTT.